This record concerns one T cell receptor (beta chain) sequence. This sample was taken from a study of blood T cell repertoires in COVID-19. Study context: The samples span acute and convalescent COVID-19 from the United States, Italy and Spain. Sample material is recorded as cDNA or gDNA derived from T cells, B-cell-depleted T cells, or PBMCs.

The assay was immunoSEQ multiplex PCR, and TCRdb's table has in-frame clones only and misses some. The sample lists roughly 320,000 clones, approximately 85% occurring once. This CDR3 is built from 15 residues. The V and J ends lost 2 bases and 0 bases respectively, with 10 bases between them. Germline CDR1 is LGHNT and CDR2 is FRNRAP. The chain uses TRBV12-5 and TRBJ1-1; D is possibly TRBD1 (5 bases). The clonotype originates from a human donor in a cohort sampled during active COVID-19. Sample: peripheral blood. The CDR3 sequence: CASGLRGTLNTEAFF. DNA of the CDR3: TGTGCTAGTGGTTTGAGGGGCACCCTGAACACTGAAGCTTTCTTT.